These 14 T cell receptor beta chains were all obtained from the same sample, sequenced in a study of cytomegalovirus exposure and HLA in healthy donors. Primers for the PCR totalled 60 Vbeta and 13 Jbeta. Data came from immunoSEQ multiplex PCR; TCRdb stores just in-frame clones and leaves some out. Of about 140,000 clones in the sample, approximately 84% were seen once. The sample comprised PBMCs. The origin of the receptors is a young man in good health and CMV-seropositive.

This clone was observed a single time. As DNA, the CDR3 is TGTGCCAGCAGTGCCCGAGGTCCGGGACAGGGGGGAAACATTCAGTACTTC. Translated, it gives CASSARGPGQGGNIQYF. V and J are TRBV6-1 and TRBJ2-4, with 11 bases that match TRBD1. CDR1 and CDR2 (germline): MNHNS, SASEGT. The V and J ends lost 4 bases and 6 bases, in that order; junction bases with no gene match: 11. The CDR3 loop spans 17 amino acids.

Only a few counts were recorded for this clone. The gene calls are TRBV4-1 and TRBJ2-4; 11 bases line up with TRBD2. CDR1 and CDR2 from the germline V gene are MGHRA and YSYEKL. The CDR3 has 18 amino acids. V was pared by 3 bases and J by 1 base, with 8 bases of the junction left unmatched. The CDR3 DNA reads TGCGCCAGCAGCCAGGATAGAACTAGCGGGGGCGCCAAAAACATTCAGTACTTC. The encoded protein is CASSQDRTSGGAKNIQYF.

The J gene is TRBJ2-1, the V gene TRBV11-3; TRBD2 agrees at 12 bases. The V and J ends lost 0 bases and 7 bases, in that order; junction bases with no gene match: 1. The CDR3 is 15 residues long. The germline V gene has CDR1 SGHNT and CDR2 YENEEA. The CDR3 protein is CASSLETSGRNEQFF. The CDR3 coding sequence is TGTGCCAGCAGCTTAGAAACTAGCGGGAGGAATGAGCAGTTCTTC.

The V call is TRBV28, the J call TRBJ1-3; D gene unclear. V dropped 3 bases and J dropped 2 bases, with 8 bases sitting between them. This CDR3 spans 14 amino acids. Germline V gene lookup returns CDR1 MDHEN and CDR2 SYDVKM. The CDR3 loop reads CASSLGQPGNTIYF. The CDR3 DNA sequence: TGTGCCAGCAGTTTGGGCCAACCTGGAAACACCATATATTTT. The complete variable domain, with remaining parts taken from reference TRBV28 and TRBJ1-3, reads DVKVTQSSRYLVKRTGEKVFLECVQDMDHENMFWYRQDPGLGLRLIYFSYDVKMKEKGDIPEGYSVSREKKERFSLILESASTNQTSMYLCASSLGQPGNTIYFGEGSWLTVV.

CDR3 in amino acids: CASSLRLGQGNQPQHF. Written as DNA, the CDR3 is TGTGCCAGCAGCTTGCGCCTAGGACAGGGTAATCAGCCCCAGCATTTT. J is TRBJ1-5 and V is TRBV5-5, with TRBD1 matching 8 bases. V gave up 1 base and J gave up 4 bases; unmatched junction bases: 7. CDR1 is SGHKS and CDR2 is YYEKEE in the germline V gene (reference sequence). This CDR3 has 16 amino acids.

V gene TRBV27 combines with J gene TRBJ1-2; 8 positions agree with TRBD1. The germline gives CDR1 MNHEY, CDR2 SMNVEV (reference sequence). Trimming removed 6 bases from V and 4 bases from J; junction bases left unmatched: 4. The CDR3 contains 13 residues. The CDR3, as DNA: TGTGCCAGCAGGCCGACAGGGGTCTATGGCTACACCTTC. It yields the protein CASRPTGVYGYTF.

The rearrangement joins TRBV15 to TRBJ1-6; D is ambiguous. CDR3 length: 15 amino acids. Trimming left V 0 bases short and J 3 bases short, with 6 bases between. Germline V gives CDR1 LNHNV, CDR2 YYDKDF (reference sequence). The CDR3 spells CATSRDSGYNSPLHF. CDR3 in DNA: TGTGCCACCAGCAGAGATTCCGGCTATAATTCACCCCTCCACTTT.

The chain couples TRBV6-1 to TRBJ1-4, with TRBD1 as a possible D gene (5 bases). CDR3 length: 16 residues. Trimming took 3 bases from V and 4 from J, leaving 15 bases between them. Germline CDR1 is MNHNS and CDR2 is SASEGT. CDR3 coding DNA: TGTGCCAGCAGTGAGGGGCCCGGCGGTGGTAATGAAAAACTGTTTTTT. It encodes CASSEGPGGGNEKLFF.

This clone has a handful of counts. The chain employs TRBV10-2 and TRBJ1-2; 7 positions agree with TRBD1. This CDR3 region has 13 residues. Germline assignment: CDR1 WSHSY and CDR2 SAAADI. V dropped 3 bases and J dropped 9; count of bases not matched to a gene: 7. For the CDR3, the DNA is TGCGCCAGCAGTGACCCCGGGACAGTTCGCTACACCTTC. It yields the protein CASSDPGTVRYTF.

This sequence joins TRBV7-2 and TRBJ2-7; D might be TRBD2 (7 bases). Germline lookup yields CDR1 SGHTA and CDR2 FQGNSA. V was clipped by 4 bases and J by 4 bases, with 20 bases between them. This CDR3 has 16 residues. The CDR3 coding sequence is TGTGCCAGCAGCTCTATGGGGGCCGCAGCGGGATACGAGCAGTACTTC. Amino acid sequence: CASSSMGAAAGYEQYF. Full variable domain (remainder filled in from reference TRBV7-2 and TRBJ2-7): GAGVSQSPSNKVTEKGKDVELRCDPISGHTALYWYRQSLGQGLEFLIYFQGNSAPDKSGLPSDRFSAERTGGSVSTLTIQRTQQEDSAVYLCASSSMGAAAGYEQYFGPGTRLTVT.

The rearrangement links TRBV7-8 to TRBJ1-2, with TRBD1 matching over 7 bases. CDR3 size: 17 residues. Looked up from germline, CDR1 is SGHVS and CDR2 is FQNEAQ. V lost 1 base, J lost 2 bases, and 10 bases stayed unmatched. The CDR3 DNA is TGTGCCAGCAGCTTAGAAGGGACAGCCGACCCAAACTATGGCTACACCTTC. Its translation: CASSLEGTADPNYGYTF.

This chain connects TRBV19 to TRBJ1-4; a possible D gene is TRBD1 (6 bases). Trimming stripped 3 bases from V and 8 bases from J, with 13 bases between. The CDR3 runs 14 residues. The germline V gene has CDR1 LNHDA and CDR2 SQIVND (reference sequence). The DNA for the CDR3 is TGTGCCAGTAGTATCGGGACATCATCGGAAAAACTGTTTTTT. Translated, it gives CASSIGTSSEKLFF.

The J gene is TRBJ2-3, the V gene TRBV27, with a weak D call TRBD1 (6 bases). This CDR3 region has 14 residues. With 3 bases removed from V and 2 bases from J, the gap between germline ends came to 9 bases. CDR1 MNHEY and CDR2 SMNVEV come from the germline V gene (reference sequence). The chain's CDR3 is CASSFGQNTDTQYF. The CDR3 nucleotides read TGTGCCAGCAGTTTCGGACAGAACACAGATACGCAGTATTTT.

This chain uses TRBV11-3 with TRBJ2-7; 8 bases are shared with TRBD2. J lost 2 bases, V lost 1 base, and 1 base had no gene match. The germline V gene encodes CDR1 SGHNT and CDR2 YENEEA. This CDR3 contains 14 residues. The CDR3 sequence is CASSLGLATYEQYF. Here the CDR3 DNA reads TGTGCCAGCAGCTTAGGACTAGCGACCTACGAGCAGTACTTC.